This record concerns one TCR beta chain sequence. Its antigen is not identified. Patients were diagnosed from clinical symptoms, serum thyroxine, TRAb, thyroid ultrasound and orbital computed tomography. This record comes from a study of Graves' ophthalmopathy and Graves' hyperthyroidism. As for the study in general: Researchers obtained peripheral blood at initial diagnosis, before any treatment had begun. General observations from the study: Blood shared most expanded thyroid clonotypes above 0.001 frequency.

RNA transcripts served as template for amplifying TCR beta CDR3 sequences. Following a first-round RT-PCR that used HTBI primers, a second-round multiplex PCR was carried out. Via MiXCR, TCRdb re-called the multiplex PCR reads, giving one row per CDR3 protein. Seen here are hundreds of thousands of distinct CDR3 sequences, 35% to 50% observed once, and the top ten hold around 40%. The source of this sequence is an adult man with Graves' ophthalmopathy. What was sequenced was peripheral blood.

As DNA, the CDR3 is TGCAGTGCTGACTGGACAGGGTCAGATACGCAGTATTTT. It is translated as CSADWTGSDTQYF. The chain recombines TRBV20-1 with TRBJ2-3; 8 bases are a match to TRBD1. Germline V gives CDR1 DFQATT, CDR2 SNEGSKA (reference sequence). This CDR3 region has 13 residues. Trimming took 5 bases from V and 4 from J; bases not matched to a gene: 5.